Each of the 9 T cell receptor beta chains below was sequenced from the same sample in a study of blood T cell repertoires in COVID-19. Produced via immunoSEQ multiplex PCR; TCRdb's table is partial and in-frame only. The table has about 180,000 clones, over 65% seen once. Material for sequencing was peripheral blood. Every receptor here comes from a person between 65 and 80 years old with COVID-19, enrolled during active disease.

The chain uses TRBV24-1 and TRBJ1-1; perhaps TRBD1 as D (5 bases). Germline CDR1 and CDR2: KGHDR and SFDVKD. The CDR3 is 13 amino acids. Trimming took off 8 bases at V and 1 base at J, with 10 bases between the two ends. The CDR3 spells CATKAGPNTEAFF. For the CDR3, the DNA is TGTGCCACCAAGGCGGGGCCGAACACTGAAGCTTTCTTT.

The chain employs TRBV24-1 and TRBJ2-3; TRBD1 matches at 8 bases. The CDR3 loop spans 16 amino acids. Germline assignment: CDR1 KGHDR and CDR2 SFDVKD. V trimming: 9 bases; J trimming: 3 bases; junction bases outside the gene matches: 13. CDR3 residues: CATGYAGGERTDTQYF. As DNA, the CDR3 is TGTGCCACCGGATACGCAGGGGGCGAGAGGACAGATACGCAGTATTTT.

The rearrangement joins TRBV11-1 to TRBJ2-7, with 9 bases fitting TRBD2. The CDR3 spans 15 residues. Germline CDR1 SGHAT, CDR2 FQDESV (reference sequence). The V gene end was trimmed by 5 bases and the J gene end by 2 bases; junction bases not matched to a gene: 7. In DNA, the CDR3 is TGTGCCAGCAGCCCACGGCAGCGGGGGGCCTACGAGCAGTACTTC. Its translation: CASSPRQRGAYEQYF.

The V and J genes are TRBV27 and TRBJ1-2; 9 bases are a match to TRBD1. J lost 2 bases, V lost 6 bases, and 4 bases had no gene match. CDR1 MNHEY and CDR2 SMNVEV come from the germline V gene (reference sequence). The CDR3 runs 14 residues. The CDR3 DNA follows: TGTGCCAGCAGATCAGGGACAGGGAACTATGGCTACACCTTC. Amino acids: CASRSGTGNYGYTF.

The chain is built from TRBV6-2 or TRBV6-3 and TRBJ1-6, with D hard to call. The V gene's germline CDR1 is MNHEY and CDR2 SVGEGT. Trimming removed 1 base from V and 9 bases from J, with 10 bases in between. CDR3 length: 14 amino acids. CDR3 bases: TGTGCCAGCAGTTACTTGGTTGCGTCTTCACCCCTCCACTTT. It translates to CASSYLVASSPLHF.

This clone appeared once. DNA for the CDR3: TGTGCCAGCAGCTTACAGGGAACTGGGGCCAACGTCCTGACTTTC. Its translation is CASSLQGTGANVLTF. The chain recombines TRBV7-2 with TRBJ2-6; a weak D match, TRBD1 (5 bases). Trimming cost V 2 bases and J 2 bases, with 7 bases left between them. The CDR3 consists of 15 residues. Germline loops: CDR1 SGHTA, CDR2 FQGNSA.

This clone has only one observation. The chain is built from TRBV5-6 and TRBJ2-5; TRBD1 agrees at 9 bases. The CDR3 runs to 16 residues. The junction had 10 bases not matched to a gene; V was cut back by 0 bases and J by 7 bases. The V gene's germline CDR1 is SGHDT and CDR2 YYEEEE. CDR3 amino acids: CASSLGETGGSGTQYF. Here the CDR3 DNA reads TGTGCCAGCAGCTTGGGCGAGACAGGGGGGTCAGGGACCCAGTACTTC.

Here the CDR3 DNA reads TGTGCCAGCACTGAGGGGGCGCCTATTGAAGCTTTCTTT. Translation gives CASTEGAPIEAFF. The rearrangement joins TRBV28 to TRBJ1-1; 7 positions agree with TRBD1. The CDR3 loop spans 13 amino acids. With 7 bases clipped from V and 7 bases from J, the junction kept 9 bases outside the gene matches. Germline V lookup: CDR1 MDHEN, CDR2 SYDVKM. Filled out from reference TRBV28 and TRBJ1-1, the complete variable domain reads DVKVTQSSRYLVKRTGEKVFLECVQDMDHENMFWYRQDPGLGLRLIYFSYDVKMKEKGDIPEGYSVSREKKERFSLILESASTNQTSMYLCASTEGAPIEAFFGQGTRLTVV.

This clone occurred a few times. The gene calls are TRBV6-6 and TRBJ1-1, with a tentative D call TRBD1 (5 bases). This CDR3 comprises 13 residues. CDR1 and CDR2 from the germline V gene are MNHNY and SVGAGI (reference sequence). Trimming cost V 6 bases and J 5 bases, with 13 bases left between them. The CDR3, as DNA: TGTGCCAGCAGAAAGGGGTCTGGAACTGAAGCTTTCTTT. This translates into CASRKGSGTEAFF.